The 7 T cell receptor beta chains presented below share a single source sample, sequenced in a study of blood T cell repertoires in COVID-19. Produced via immunoSEQ multiplex PCR; TCRdb's table is partial and in-frame only. The data contain about 270,000 clones, around nine tenths of them seen just once; the ten biggest clones take up around 13%. Specimen: peripheral blood. These receptors were obtained from a woman in her seventies with COVID-19, enrolled during active disease.

The chain combines TRBV9 with TRBJ2-3; TRBD2 aligns across 10 bases. Per germline, CDR1 SGDLS and CDR2 YYNGEE. The CDR3 has 14 residues. The V and J ends lost 3 bases and 4 bases, in that order; junction bases with no gene match: 2. The CDR3 DNA reads TGTGCCAGCAGCGGGGGACTAGCGCCAGATACGCAGTATTTT. This codes for CASSGGLAPDTQYF.

The gene calls are TRBV11-2 and TRBJ2-1, with D unclear. This CDR3 has 13 amino acids. The germline V gene encodes CDR1 SGHAT and CDR2 FQNNGV. Trimming shortened V by 2 bases and J by 7 bases, and 9 bases separated the two germline ends. CDR3 nucleotides: TGTGCCAGCAGCTTAAAGAGCTCGAATGAGCAGTTCTTC. This translates into CASSLKSSNEQFF.

V and J are TRBV12-3 or TRBV12-4 and TRBJ2-5; D is ambiguous. The V end was cut by 0 bases, the J end by 4 bases, with 3 bases between. The CDR3 covers 12 residues. In DNA form, the CDR3 reads TGTGCCAGCAGTTTAGCCCGAGAGACCCAGTACTTC. Residues: CASSLARETQYF.

The chain is built from TRBV29-1 and TRBJ1-4; D is perhaps TRBD1 (6 bases). V was cut by 7 bases and J by 7 bases, with 13 bases left in between. The CDR3 loop spans 12 amino acids. Germline values: CDR1 SQVTM, CDR2 ANQGSEA. The CDR3 DNA reads TGCAGCGGGGGTAGGGGGTCTGAAAAACTGTTTTTT. It encodes CSGGRGSEKLFF.

V usage is TRBV10-3 and J usage is TRBJ1-2; 8 positions agree with TRBD1. The CDR3 spans 13 residues. The germline V gene has CDR1 ENHRY and CDR2 SYGVKD. J was trimmed by 6 bases and V by 7 bases; bases with no gene match: 7. The DNA of the CDR3 is TGTGCCATCACGACAGGGGCCGGGGATGGCTACACCTTC. It is translated as CAITTGAGDGYTF.

This chain uses TRBV7-2 with TRBJ1-6, with 7 bases aligning to TRBD1. The CDR3 is made up of 15 amino acids. Germline lookup yields CDR1 SGHTA and CDR2 FQGNSA. V trimming: 7 bases; J trimming: 10 bases; junction bases outside the gene matches: 13. The CDR3 loop reads CASKLSETGNSPLHF. CDR3 sequence (DNA): TGTGCCAGCAAACTGTCCGAGACAGGGAACTCACCCCTCCACTTT.

This clone appeared many times. Other DNA sequences in the same sample also yield this CDR3. The chain carries TRBV7-2 and TRBJ2-7, with 13 nucleotides matching TRBD2. CDR1 is SGHTA, CDR2 FQGNSA, per germline. J gave up 2 bases and V 4 bases, and 2 bases lay outside the gene matches. This CDR3 contains 15 residues. In nucleotides, the CDR3 is TGTGCCAGCAGCTGGACTAGCGGGGGAACCTACGAGCAGTACTTC. It codes for CASSWTSGGTYEQYF.